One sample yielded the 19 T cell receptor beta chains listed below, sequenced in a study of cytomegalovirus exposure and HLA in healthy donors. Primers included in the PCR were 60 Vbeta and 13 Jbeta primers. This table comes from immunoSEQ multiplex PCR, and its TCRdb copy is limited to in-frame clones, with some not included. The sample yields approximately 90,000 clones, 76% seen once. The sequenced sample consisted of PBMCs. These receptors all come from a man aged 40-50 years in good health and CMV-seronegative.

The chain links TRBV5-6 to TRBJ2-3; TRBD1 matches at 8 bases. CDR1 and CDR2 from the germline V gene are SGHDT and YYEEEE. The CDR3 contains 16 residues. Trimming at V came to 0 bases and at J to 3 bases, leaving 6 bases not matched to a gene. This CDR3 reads CASSLGTGGRTDTQYF. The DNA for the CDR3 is TGTGCCAGCAGCTTGGGTACAGGGGGTAGGACAGATACGCAGTATTTT.

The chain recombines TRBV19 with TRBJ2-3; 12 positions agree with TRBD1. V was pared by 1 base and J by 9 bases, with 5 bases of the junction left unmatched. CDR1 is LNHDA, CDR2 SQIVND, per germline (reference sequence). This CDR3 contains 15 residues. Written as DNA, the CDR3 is TGTGCCAGTAGTATAGCCGGGACAGGGGGCGAAACGCAGTATTTT. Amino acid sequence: CASSIAGTGGETQYF. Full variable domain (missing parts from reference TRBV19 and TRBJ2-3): DGGITQSPKYLFRKEGQNVTLSCEQNLNHDAMYWYRQDPGQGLRLIYYSQIVNDFQKGDIAEGYSVSREKKESFPLTVTSAQKNPTAFYLCASSIAGTGGETQYFGPGTRLTVL.

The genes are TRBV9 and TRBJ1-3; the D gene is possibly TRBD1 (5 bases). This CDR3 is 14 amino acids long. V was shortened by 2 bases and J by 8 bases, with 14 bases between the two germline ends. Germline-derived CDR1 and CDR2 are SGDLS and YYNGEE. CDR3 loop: CASSVGGKADTIYF. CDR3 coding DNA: TGTGCCAGCAGCGTTGGGGGGAAGGCGGACACCATATATTTT.

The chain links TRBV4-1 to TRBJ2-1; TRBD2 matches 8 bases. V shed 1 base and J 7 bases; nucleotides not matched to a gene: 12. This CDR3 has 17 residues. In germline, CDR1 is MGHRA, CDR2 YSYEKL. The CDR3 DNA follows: TGCGCCAGCAGCCAAGTATTAGCGGGGCCCCTTGGGAATGAGCAGTTCTTC. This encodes CASSQVLAGPLGNEQFF.

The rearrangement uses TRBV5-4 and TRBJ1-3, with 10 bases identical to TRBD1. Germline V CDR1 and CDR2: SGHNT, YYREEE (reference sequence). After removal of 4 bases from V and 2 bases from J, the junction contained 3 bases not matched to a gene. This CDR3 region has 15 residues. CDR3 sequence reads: CASSPTGGTGNTIYF. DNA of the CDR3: TGTGCCAGCAGCCCGACAGGGGGCACTGGAAACACCATATATTTT.

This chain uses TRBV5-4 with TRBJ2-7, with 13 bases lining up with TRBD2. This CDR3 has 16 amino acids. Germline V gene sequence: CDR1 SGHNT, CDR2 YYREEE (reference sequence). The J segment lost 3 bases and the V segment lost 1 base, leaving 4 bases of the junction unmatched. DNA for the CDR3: TGTGCCAGCAGCTTGCCACTAGCGGGGGGGCTCTACGAGCAGTACTTC. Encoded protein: CASSLPLAGGLYEQYF.

Here the CDR3 DNA reads TGTGCCAGCAGTGAACTAGCGGGGGATTACAATGAGCAGTTCTTC. It translates to CASSELAGDYNEQFF. The chain links TRBV6-1 to TRBJ2-1; TRBD2 aligns across 10 bases. Germline lookup yields CDR1 MNHNS and CDR2 SASEGT. The V and J ends lost 2 bases and 4 bases, in that order; junction bases with no gene match: 2. The CDR3 has 15 residues.

The CDR3: CASSKRTGGHGNTEAFF. The CDR3 bases are TGTGCCAGCTCAAAACGGACAGGGGGTCATGGGAACACTGAAGCTTTCTTT. The rearrangement links TRBV18 to TRBJ1-1; TRBD1 matches at 10 bases. The CDR3 runs to 17 residues. V lost 5 bases to trimming and J lost 1 base; unmatched junction nucleotides: 10. CDR1 is KGHSH and CDR2 is LQKENI in the germline V gene.

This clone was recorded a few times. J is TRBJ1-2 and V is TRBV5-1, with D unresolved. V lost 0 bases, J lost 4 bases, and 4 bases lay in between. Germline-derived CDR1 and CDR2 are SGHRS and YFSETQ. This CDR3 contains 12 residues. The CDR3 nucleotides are TGCGCCAGCAGCTTGGGAGCCTATGGCTACACCTTC. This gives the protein CASSLGAYGYTF.

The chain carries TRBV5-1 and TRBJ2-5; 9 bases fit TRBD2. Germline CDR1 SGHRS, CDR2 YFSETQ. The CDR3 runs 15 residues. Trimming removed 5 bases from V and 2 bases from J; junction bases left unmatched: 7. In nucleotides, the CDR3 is TGCGCCAGCAGAGTCCTCGGACTAGCGCAAGAGACCCAGTACTTC. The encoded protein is CASRVLGLAQETQYF.

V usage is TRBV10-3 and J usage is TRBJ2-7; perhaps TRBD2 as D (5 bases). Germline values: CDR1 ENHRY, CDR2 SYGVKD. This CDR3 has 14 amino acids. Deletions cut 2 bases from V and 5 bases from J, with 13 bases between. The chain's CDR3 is CAISEPTREDEQYF. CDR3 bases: TGTGCCATCAGTGAGCCCACCCGGGAAGACGAGCAGTACTTC.

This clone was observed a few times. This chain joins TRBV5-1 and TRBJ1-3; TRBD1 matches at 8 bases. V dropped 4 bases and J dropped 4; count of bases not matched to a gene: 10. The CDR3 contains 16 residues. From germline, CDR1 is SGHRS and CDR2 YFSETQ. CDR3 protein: CASSPGPGGGGNTIYF. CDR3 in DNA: TGCGCCAGCAGCCCGGGCCCAGGGGGCGGAGGAAACACCATATATTTT. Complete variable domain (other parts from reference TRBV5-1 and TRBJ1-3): KAGVTQTPRYLIKTRGQQVTLSCSPISGHRSVSWYQQTPGQGLQFLFEYFSETQRNKGNFPGRFSGRQFSNSRSEMNVSTLELGDSALYLCASSPGPGGGGNTIYFGEGSWLTVV.

The CDR3 protein is CASSLISLEAFF. The CDR3 DNA reads as TGTGCCAGCAGTTTAATTTCGCTAGAAGCTTTCTTT. The chain carries TRBV28 and TRBJ1-1, with D unresolved. Germline V CDR1 and CDR2: MDHEN, SYDVKM. The V gene lost 2 bases and the J gene lost 8 bases, with 9 bases spanning the gap. CDR3 size: 12 residues.

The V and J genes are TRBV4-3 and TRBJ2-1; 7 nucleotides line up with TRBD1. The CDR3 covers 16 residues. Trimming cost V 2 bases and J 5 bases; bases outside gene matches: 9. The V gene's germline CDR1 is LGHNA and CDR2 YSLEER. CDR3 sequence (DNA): TGCGCCAGCAGCCAATTTCCGGGACAGAAGAACAATGAGCAGTTCTTC. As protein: CASSQFPGQKNNEQFF.

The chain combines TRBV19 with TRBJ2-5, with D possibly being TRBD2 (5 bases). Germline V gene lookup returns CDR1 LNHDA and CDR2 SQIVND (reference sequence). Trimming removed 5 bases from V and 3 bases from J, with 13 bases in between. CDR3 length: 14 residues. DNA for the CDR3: TGTGCCAGTAGTCTACGGGGATCCGAAGAGACCCAGTACTTC. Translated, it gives CASSLRGSEETQYF.

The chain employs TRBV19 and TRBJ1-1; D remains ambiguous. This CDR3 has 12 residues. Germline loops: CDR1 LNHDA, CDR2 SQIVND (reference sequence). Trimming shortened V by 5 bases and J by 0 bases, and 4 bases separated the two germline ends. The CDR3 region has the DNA TGTGCCAGTAGTTCCATGAACACTGAAGCTTTCTTT. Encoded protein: CASSSMNTEAFF.

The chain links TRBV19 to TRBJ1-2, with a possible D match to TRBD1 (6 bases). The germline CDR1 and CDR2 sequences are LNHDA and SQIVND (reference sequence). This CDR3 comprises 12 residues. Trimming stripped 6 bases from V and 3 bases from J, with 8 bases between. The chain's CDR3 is CASRGGHYGYTF. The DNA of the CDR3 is TGTGCCAGTAGGGGGGGGCACTATGGCTACACCTTC.

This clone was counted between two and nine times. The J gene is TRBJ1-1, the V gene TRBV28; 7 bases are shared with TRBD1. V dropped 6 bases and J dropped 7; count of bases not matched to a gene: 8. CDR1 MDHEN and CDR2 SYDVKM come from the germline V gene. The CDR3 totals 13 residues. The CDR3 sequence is CASSQTGPFEAFF. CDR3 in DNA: TGTGCCAGCAGCCAGACAGGGCCTTTTGAAGCTTTCTTT.

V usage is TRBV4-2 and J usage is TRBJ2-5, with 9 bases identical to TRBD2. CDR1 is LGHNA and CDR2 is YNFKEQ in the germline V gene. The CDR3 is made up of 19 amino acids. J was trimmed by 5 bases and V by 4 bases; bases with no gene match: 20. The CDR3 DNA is TGTGCCAGCAGCCCCCCCTCCGGTCCGGTGCGGGGGGGCCGGGAGACCCAGTACTTC. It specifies CASSPPSGPVRGGRETQYF.